The rows below give T cell receptor beta chains drawn from one sample of a study of regulatory T cells in long-lasting Graves disease. TCRdb used MiXCR to reprocess the multiplex PCR reads, holding one entry per CDR3 protein. The sample lists approximately 540,000 distinct CDR3 sequences; around 12% were seen once. These sequences were also reported in another study, on T cells in Graves' hyperthyroidism and ophthalmopathy.

The input for sequencing was peripheral blood mononuclear cells (PBMCs), taken at new diagnosis, from a patient treated with antithyroid drugs. These receptors came from a woman aged 30 to 39 with Graves disease. CDR3s include the opening cysteine and the closing phenylalanine or tryptophan. A D gene is named only where the DNA matches it firmly. The size field is filled for only some rows; it gives once, few, many or a size class.

clone_size j_call d_call v_call cdr3_aa cdr3_nt
few TRBJ1-5 NA TRBV4-1 CASSPETDSNQPQHF TGCGCCAGCAGCCCAGAGACAGATAGCAATCAGCCCCAGCATTTT
NA TRBJ2-2 NA TRBV7-9 CASSVGGVFGYTGELFF TGTGCCAGCAGCGTAGGGGGAGTGTTTGGGTACACCGGGGAGCTGTTTTTT
NA TRBJ2-3 NA TRBV4-3 CASSQGSAGQSTDTQYF TGCGCCAGCAGCCAAGGGAGCGCGGGACAGAGCACAGATACGCAGTATTTT
many TRBJ2-2 NA TRBV2 CASIKGLGTGELFF TGTGCCAGCATTAAGGGCTTGGGCACCGGGGAGCTGTTTTTT
many TRBJ2-1 NA TRBV28 CASTPYPQPSYNEQFF TGTGCCAGCACCCCCTACCCCCAGCCCTCCTACAATGAGCAGTTCTTC
many TRBJ2-2 TRBD2 TRBV28 CASSQDSGRPGTGELFF TGTGCCAGCAGTCAAGATAGCGGGAGGCCGGGAACCGGGGAGCTGTTTTTT
many TRBJ2-1 TRBD1 TRBV5-1 CASSLALTGGGEQFF TGCGCCAGCAGCTTGGCCCTTACAGGGGGTGGTGAGCAGTTCTTC
many TRBJ2-7 NA TRBV20-1 CSARGARERTYEQYF TGCAGTGCTAGAGGGGCCAGGGAGAGGACCTACGAGCAGTACTTC
many TRBJ1-4 NA TRBV29-1 CSGRDGEKLFF TGCAGCGGCCGGGACGGCGAAAAACTGTTTTTT
many TRBJ2-1 TRBD2 TRBV29-1 CSVRTSGANEQFF TGCAGCGTTAGGACTAGCGGGGCGAATGAGCAGTTCTTC
NA TRBJ1-1 TRBD1 TRBV3-1 CASSPGTGGSNTEAFF TGTGCCAGCAGTCCCGGGACAGGGGGCAGTAACACTGAAGCTTTCTTT
few TRBJ1-1 NA TRBV10-1 CASSEEQEYTEAFF TGCGCCAGCAGTGAAGAACAGGAGTACACTGAAGCTTTCTTT
many TRBJ1-1 NA TRBV7-9 CASSLAGAGTEAFF TGTGCCAGCAGCTTAGCGGGGGCGGGTACTGAAGCTTTCTTT
NA TRBJ2-7 TRBD2 TRBV27 CASSSYGRMAGESYEQYF TGTGCCAGCAGTTCATACGGAAGAATGGCGGGAGAGTCCTACGAGCAGTACTTC
many TRBJ2-1 TRBD2 TRBV12-3/TRBV12-4 CASTRGLAGVDEQFF TGTGCCAGCACTAGGGGACTAGCGGGAGTCGATGAGCAGTTCTTC
few TRBJ1-5 NA TRBV28 CASSPPDKRYQPQHF TGTGCCAGCAGTCCCCCCGACAAGCGGTATCAGCCCCAGCATTTT
many TRBJ2-7 NA TRBV5-1 CASSFYGSSYEQYF TGCGCCAGCAGCTTCTATGGTTCATCCTACGAGCAGTACTTC
NA TRBJ1-1 NA TRBV6-1 CASNPGAFF TGTGCCAGCAACCCCGGGGCTTTCTTT
many TRBJ2-5 TRBD2 TRBV3-1 CASSQGLAGRQETQYF TGTGCCAGCAGCCAAGGTCTAGCGGGCCGACAAGAGACCCAGTACTTC
many TRBJ2-7 TRBD1 TRBV6-1 CASSAVRDRGQKQYF TGTGCCAGCAGTGCCGTCCGGGACAGGGGGCAGAAGCAGTACTTC
many TRBJ1-1 NA TRBV27 CASSLDVNTEAFF TGTGCCAGCAGTTTGGACGTGAACACTGAAGCTTTCTTT
NA TRBJ2-5 NA TRBV6-2/TRBV6-3 CASSYADAQETQYF TGTGCCAGCAGTTACGCCGACGCGCAAGAGACCCAGTACTTC
many TRBJ2-1 TRBD2 TRBV7-2 CASSLDPRLAGDSYNEQFF TGTGCCAGCAGCTTGGACCCCCGACTAGCGGGAGACTCCTACAATGAGCAGTTCTTC
many TRBJ2-5 NA TRBV7-8 CASSLAAIMGSGTQYF TGTGCCAGCAGCTTAGCGGCCATAATGGGATCGGGGACCCAGTACTTC
many TRBJ1-4 NA TRBV28 CAVSGGWTNEKLFF TGTGCCGTCAGCGGGGGCTGGACTAATGAAAAACTGTTTTTT
many TRBJ2-5 NA TRBV10-3 CAISKAETETQYF TGTGCCATCAGCAAAGCTGAGACGGAGACCCAGTACTTC
many TRBJ1-6 TRBD1 TRBV30 CACPWTGGTSPLHF TGTGCCTGTCCTTGGACAGGGGGCACTTCACCCCTCCACTTT
many TRBJ2-5 NA TRBV18 CASSPPHFQETQYF TGTGCCAGCTCACCACCGCACTTCCAAGAGACCCAGTACTTC
many TRBJ2-7 TRBD2 TRBV30 CAWGRGLTYEQYF TGTGCCTGGGGGAGGGGTCTGACCTACGAGCAGTACTTC
many TRBJ1-2 NA TRBV6-1 CASSPNGGSPTYGYTF TGTGCCAGCAGTCCAAACGGGGGGAGTCCGACCTATGGCTACACCTTC
many TRBJ2-1 TRBD2 TRBV6-2/TRBV6-3 CASSYSIPGTSDKQFF TGTGCCAGCAGTTACTCGATCCCCGGGACTAGCGACAAGCAGTTCTTC
many TRBJ1-1 NA TRBV19 CASRIGAMNTEAFF TGTGCCAGTAGAATCGGAGCAATGAACACTGAAGCTTTCTTT
many TRBJ2-7 NA TRBV27 CASAPNLNYEQYF TGTGCCAGCGCCCCTAACCTTAACTACGAGCAGTACTTC
NA TRBJ2-1 TRBD2 TRBV29-1 CSVEASGIGEQFF TGCAGCGTTGAAGCTAGCGGGATCGGTGAGCAGTTCTTC
NA TRBJ2-6 NA TRBV7-9 CASTSTGLLSGANVLTF TGTGCCAGCACATCAACAGGGCTACTCTCTGGGGCCAACGTCCTGACTTTC
many TRBJ2-1 NA TRBV7-9 CASSLAGLSEQFF TGTGCCAGCAGCTTAGCAGGCCTGAGTGAGCAGTTCTTC
NA TRBJ1-1 TRBD1 TRBV12-3/TRBV12-4 CASSHDRESEAFF TGTGCCAGCAGTCACGACAGGGAGTCGGAAGCTTTCTTT
NA TRBJ2-5 NA TRBV5-1 CASSFGQGGLETQYF TGCGCCAGCAGCTTTGGACAGGGAGGGTTGGAGACCCAGTACTTC
many TRBJ1-2 NA TRBV4-3 CASRRTNGPQGPYGYTF TGCGCCAGCAGGCGGACAAACGGACCTCAGGGGCCCTATGGCTACACCTTC
many TRBJ2-1 TRBD2 TRBV20-1 CSAAAGGPNDHEQFF TGCAGTGCAGCAGCGGGAGGGCCCAACGATCATGAGCAGTTCTTC
many TRBJ1-4 NA TRBV7-9 CASSLPGSTNEKLFF TGTGCCAGCAGCTTACCGGGCTCAACTAATGAAAAACTGTTTTTT
many TRBJ2-7 TRBD2 TRBV20-1 CSAESTSGFLNEQYF TGCAGTGCCGAATCAACTAGCGGTTTTCTCAACGAGCAGTACTTC
many TRBJ2-5 NA TRBV12-3/TRBV12-4 CASSPVPISYQETQYF TGTGCCAGCAGCCCCGTCCCTATCTCGTACCAAGAGACCCAGTACTTC
many TRBJ1-4 TRBD1 TRBV29-1 CSVSTGTGNEKLFF TGCAGCGTTAGTACCGGGACAGGGAACGAAAAACTGTTTTTT
many TRBJ2-1 NA TRBV7-2 CASSLSQGEQFF TGTGCCAGCAGCTTAAGTCAGGGTGAGCAGTTCTTC
many TRBJ2-1 NA TRBV29-1 CSVEGVGYNEQFF TGCAGCGTTGAGGGTGTGGGCTACAATGAGCAGTTCTTC
many TRBJ2-6 NA TRBV7-2 CASSLRGSWANVLTF TGTGCCAGCAGCTTACGGGGTAGCTGGGCCAACGTCCTGACTTTC
many TRBJ1-1 NA TRBV3-1 CASSGRTEAFF TGTGCCAGCAGCGGACGCACTGAAGCTTTCTTT
many TRBJ1-1 NA TRBV6-1 CASSQLQGDSEAFF TGTGCCAGCAGCCAGCTACAGGGAGATTCCGAAGCTTTCTTT
many TRBJ1-2 NA TRBV24-1 CATSGRADGYTF TGTGCCACCAGCGGCAGGGCAGACGGCTACACCTTC
many TRBJ2-2 TRBD1 TRBV28 CASTKDRGRTGELFF TGTGCCAGCACCAAGGACAGGGGAAGGACCGGGGAGCTGTTTTTT
many TRBJ1-1 NA TRBV20-1 CSARDHRPEGNTEAFF TGCAGTGCTAGAGATCACCGTCCGGAGGGAAACACTGAAGCTTTCTTT
many TRBJ1-2 NA TRBV20-1 CSARVGNYGYTF TGCAGTGCTAGGGTGGGGAATTATGGCTACACCTTC